This TCR beta chain comes out of a study of blood T cells in healthy people across ages. A second PCR, run for about 7 to 11 cycles, used a sample-barcoded 5' primer plus a J-beta primer mix. MiXCR, run by TCRdb on the 5' RACE reads, gives a single entry per CDR3 protein. The table has about 900,000 distinct CDR3 sequences, approximately 49% seen once. As regards this clonotype: Its antigen remains unidentified.

The CDR3 spans 15 residues. Germline values: CDR1 SGHTA, CDR2 FQGNSA. V was trimmed by 1 base and J by 9 bases, leaving 16 bases between them. General study findings and limits: Age brought a roughly linear fall in TCR beta diversity measured per million T cells.

This receptor was identified in a man aged 30 to 45 in good health. The chain combines TRBV7-2 with TRBJ2-1; D may match TRBD1 or TRBD2 (5 bases each). The sequencing sample was made of blood. The DNA of the CDR3 is TGTGCCAGCAGCTTAGGCATGGGGGTTTTGGGTGAGCAGTTCTTC. Protein: CASSLGMGVLGEQFF.